These 12 T cell receptor beta chains originate from one sample sequenced in a study of T cells in Graves' hyperthyroidism and ophthalmopathy. TCR beta CDR3 sequences were amplified from RNA transcripts. TCR CDR3 underwent first-round RT-PCR with the HTBI primer set. TCRdb re-called the multiplex PCR reads through MiXCR, storing one row per CDR3 protein. The sample carries about 640,000 distinct CDR3 sequences, about a fifth recorded once. The sequenced sample was blood. Receptors originate from a man younger than 45 with Graves' ophthalmopathy.

This clonotype was counted a few times. CDR3 region: CATSSARRSIRTDTQYF. For the CDR3, the DNA is TGTGCCACCAGCAGTGCTCGCAGGTCCATACGCACAGATACGCAGTATTTT. The rearrangement uses TRBV15 and TRBJ2-3, with D uncertain. The CDR3 is 17 amino acids. Germline-derived CDR1 and CDR2 are LNHNV and YYDKDF (reference sequence). Trimming stripped 3 bases from V and 1 base from J, with 17 bases between.

This clonotype turned up a few times. The rearrangement uses TRBV28 and TRBJ1-3; 9 bases fit TRBD1. The germline V gene encodes CDR1 MDHEN and CDR2 SYDVKM. Losses at the gene ends were 5 bases for V and 4 bases for J; bases not matched to a gene: 9. The CDR3 is made up of 16 amino acids. The chain's CDR3 is CASSPHRGLSGNTIYF. The CDR3 nucleotides read TGTGCCAGCAGTCCCCACAGGGGGCTATCAGGAAACACCATATATTTT.

This clonotype was detected a few times. The J gene is TRBJ2-1, the V gene TRBV7-3; the match to TRBD2 covers 8 bases. From germline, CDR1 is SGHTA and CDR2 FQGTGA. Trimming removed 5 bases from V and 6 bases from J; junction bases left unmatched: 15. The length of the CDR3 is 17 residues. The CDR3 nucleotides are TGTGCCAGCAGCCTACGAACGGGACTAGGAGGACGCAATGAGCAGTTCTTC. Translation: CASSLRTGLGGRNEQFF.

The gene calls are TRBV6-2 or TRBV6-3 and TRBJ2-2; TRBD1 matches 9 bases. This CDR3 contains 16 residues. Germline CDR1 is MNHEY and CDR2 is SVGEGT. After removal of 7 bases from V and 6 bases from J, the junction contained 12 bases not matched to a gene. CDR3 DNA: TGTGCCAGCATCAAGGACAGGGGAGGTAAATCCGGGGAGCTGTTTTTT. It translates to CASIKDRGGKSGELFF.

The chain has TRBV19 and TRBJ2-7; a possible D gene is TRBD1 (5 bases). Trimming shortened V by 6 bases and J by 2 bases, and 14 bases separated the two germline ends. Germline values: CDR1 LNHDA, CDR2 SQIVND (reference sequence). The CDR3 is 14 residues long. CDR3 region: CASRVSGKTYEQYF. The CDR3 DNA sequence: TGTGCCAGTAGGGTGTCAGGGAAGACCTACGAGCAGTACTTC.

This clonotype has ten or more counts. The chain uses TRBV11-2 and TRBJ2-7; D gene unclear. Germline V gene sequence: CDR1 SGHAT, CDR2 FQNNGV. V shed 2 bases and J shed 2 bases, with 10 bases lying between them. The CDR3 is 14 amino acids. The CDR3: CASSLLGSTYEQYF. CDR3 DNA sequence: TGTGCCAGCAGCTTACTAGGCTCAACCTACGAGCAGTACTTC.

V and J are TRBV6-1 and TRBJ2-1; D possibly uses TRBD1 or TRBD2 (5 bases each). The V and J ends lost 8 bases and 1 base respectively, with 15 bases between them. Germline CDR1 reads MNHNS; CDR2 reads SASEGT. The CDR3 spans 15 residues. The CDR3 reads CASHGGIGSYNEQFF. In DNA, the CDR3 is TGTGCCAGCCATGGGGGAATAGGGTCCTACAATGAGCAGTTCTTC.

This clonotype has only a few counts. The J gene is TRBJ2-3, the V gene TRBV20-1; 15 bases map to TRBD2. Germline lookup yields CDR1 DFQATT and CDR2 SNEGSKA (reference sequence). V lost 5 bases, J lost 1 base, and 10 bases stayed unmatched. The CDR3 extends over 18 amino acids. The CDR3, as DNA: TGCAGTGCTGGGAGTGGACTAGCGGGAGGGTTCGGCACAGATACGCAGTATTTT. Translation: CSAGSGLAGGFGTDTQYF.

This clonotype was recorded a few times. CDR3 loop: CASSGAGTSDTNTGELFF. Written as DNA, the CDR3 is TGTGCCAGCAGCGGTGCCGGGACTAGCGATACGAACACCGGGGAGCTGTTTTTT. J is TRBJ2-2 and V is TRBV13, with 10 bases lining up with TRBD2. Germline V lookup: CDR1 PRHDT, CDR2 FYEKMQ (reference sequence). The CDR3 length is 18 residues. J was trimmed by 0 bases and V by 5 bases; bases with no gene match: 9.

The chain has TRBV5-6 and TRBJ2-7; 9 bases align to TRBD1. J gave up 2 bases and V 2 bases, and 11 bases lay outside the gene matches. This CDR3 has 17 amino acids. Germline CDR1 and CDR2: SGHDT and YYEEEE. The CDR3 is CASSFSLGQGNTYEQYF. The CDR3 DNA follows: TGTGCCAGCAGCTTCTCTCTCGGACAGGGGAATACCTACGAGCAGTACTTC.

The chain carries TRBV7-2 and TRBJ2-6; D is possibly TRBD1 (5 bases). This CDR3 has 17 residues. Looked up from germline, CDR1 is SGHTA and CDR2 is FQGNSA. V lost 5 bases to trimming and J lost 4 bases, with 18 bases between them. The CDR3 region is CASSAVGAMRGANVLTF. CDR3 bases: TGTGCCAGCAGCGCCGTAGGGGCTATGAGAGGGGCCAACGTCCTGACTTTC.

This clonotype was detected a few times. The V call is TRBV10-2, the J call TRBJ2-7; 8 bases line up with TRBD2. This CDR3 has 14 amino acids. CDR1 is WSHSY and CDR2 is SAAADI in the germline V gene. Trimming took 9 bases from V and 5 from J; bases not matched to a gene: 12. This chain's CDR3 is CASSPPGLGHEQYF. Here the CDR3 DNA reads TGCGCCAGTTCCCCTCCGGGACTAGGGCACGAGCAGTACTTC.